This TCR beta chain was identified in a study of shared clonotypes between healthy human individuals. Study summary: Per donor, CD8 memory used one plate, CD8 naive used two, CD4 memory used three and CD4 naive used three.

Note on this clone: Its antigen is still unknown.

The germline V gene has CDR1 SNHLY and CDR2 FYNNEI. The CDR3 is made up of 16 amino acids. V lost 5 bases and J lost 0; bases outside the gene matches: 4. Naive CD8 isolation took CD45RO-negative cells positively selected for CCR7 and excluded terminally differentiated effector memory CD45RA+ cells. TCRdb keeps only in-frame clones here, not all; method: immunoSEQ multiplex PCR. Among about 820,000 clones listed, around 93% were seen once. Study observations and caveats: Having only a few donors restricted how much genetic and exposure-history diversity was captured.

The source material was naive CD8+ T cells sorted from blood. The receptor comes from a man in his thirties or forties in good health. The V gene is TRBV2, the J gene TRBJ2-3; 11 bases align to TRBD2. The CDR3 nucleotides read TGTGCCAGCAGTCATAGCGGGAGGGATAGCACAGATACGCAGTATTTT. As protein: CASSHSGRDSTDTQYF.